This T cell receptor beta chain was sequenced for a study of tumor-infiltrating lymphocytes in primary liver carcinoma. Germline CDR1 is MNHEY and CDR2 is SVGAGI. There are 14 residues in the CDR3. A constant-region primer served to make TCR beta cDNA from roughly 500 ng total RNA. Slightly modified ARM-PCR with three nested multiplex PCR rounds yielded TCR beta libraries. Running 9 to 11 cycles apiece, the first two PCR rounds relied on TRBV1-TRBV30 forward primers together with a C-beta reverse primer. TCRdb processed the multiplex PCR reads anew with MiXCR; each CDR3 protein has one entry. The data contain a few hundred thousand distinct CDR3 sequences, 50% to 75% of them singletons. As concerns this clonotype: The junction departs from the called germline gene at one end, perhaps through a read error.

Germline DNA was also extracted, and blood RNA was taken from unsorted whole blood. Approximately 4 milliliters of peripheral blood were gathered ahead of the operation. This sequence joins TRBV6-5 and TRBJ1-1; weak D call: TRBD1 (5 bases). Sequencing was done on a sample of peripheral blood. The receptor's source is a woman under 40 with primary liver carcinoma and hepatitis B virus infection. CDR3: CASSYLGVNTEAFF. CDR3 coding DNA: TGTGCCAGTAGTTACCTGGGGGTGAACACTGAAGCTTTCTTT.